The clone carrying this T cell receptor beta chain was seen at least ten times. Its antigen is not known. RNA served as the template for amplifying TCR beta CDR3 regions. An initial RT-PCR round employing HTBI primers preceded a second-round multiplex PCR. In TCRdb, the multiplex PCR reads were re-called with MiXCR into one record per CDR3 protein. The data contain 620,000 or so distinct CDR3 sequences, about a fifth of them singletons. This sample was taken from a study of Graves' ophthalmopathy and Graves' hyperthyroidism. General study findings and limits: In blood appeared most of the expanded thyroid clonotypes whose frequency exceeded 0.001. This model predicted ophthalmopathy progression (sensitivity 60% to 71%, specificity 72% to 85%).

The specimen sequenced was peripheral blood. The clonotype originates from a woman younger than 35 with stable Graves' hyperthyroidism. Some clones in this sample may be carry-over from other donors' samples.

CDR3 in DNA: TGTGCCAGTAGTATCGTCGAGAGGGGACTAGCGATCACCGGGGAGCTGTTTTTT. This sequence encodes CASSIVERGLAITGELFF. The rearrangement links TRBV19 to TRBJ2-2; 10 positions agree with TRBD2. Germline V lookup: CDR1 LNHDA, CDR2 SQIVND (reference sequence). The CDR3 loop spans 18 amino acids. Trimming at V came to 3 bases and at J to 4 bases, leaving 11 bases not matched to a gene.